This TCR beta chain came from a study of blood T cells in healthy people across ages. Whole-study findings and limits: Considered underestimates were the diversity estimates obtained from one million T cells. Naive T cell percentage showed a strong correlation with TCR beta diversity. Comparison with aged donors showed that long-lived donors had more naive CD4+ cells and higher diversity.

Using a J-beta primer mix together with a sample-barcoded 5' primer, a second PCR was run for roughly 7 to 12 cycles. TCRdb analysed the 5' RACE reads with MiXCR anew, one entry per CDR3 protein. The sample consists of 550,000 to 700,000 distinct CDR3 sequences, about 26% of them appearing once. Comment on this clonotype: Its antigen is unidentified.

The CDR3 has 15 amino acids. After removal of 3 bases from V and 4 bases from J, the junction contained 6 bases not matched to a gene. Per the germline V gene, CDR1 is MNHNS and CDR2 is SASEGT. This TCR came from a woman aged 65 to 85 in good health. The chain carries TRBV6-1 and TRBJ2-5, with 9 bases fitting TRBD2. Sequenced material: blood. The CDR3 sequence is CASSESAGGGETQYF. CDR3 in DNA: TGTGCCAGCAGTGAGTCAGCGGGGGGTGGAGAGACCCAGTACTTC.